A selection of T cell receptor beta chains follows, all from one sample in a study of naive and memory T cell subsets. TCRdb used MiXCR to reprocess the UMI-ligation and nested PCR reads, holding one entry per CDR3 protein. The profile shows 37,000 or so distinct CDR3 sequences, about 11% of them singletons. This specimen was skin, taken from a tuberculin skin test site. Receptors originate from an adult in good health. CDR3s leave out the opening cysteine and the closing phenylalanine or tryptophan.

j_call: TRBJ2-6; v_call: TRBV5-1; cdr3_aa: ASCQASGANVLT
j_call: TRBJ2-3; v_call: TRBV5-5; cdr3_aa: ASTPTPRDLRDTQY
j_call: TRBJ1-2; v_call: TRBV7-2; cdr3_aa: ASSFGQRYGYT
j_call: TRBJ2-1; v_call: TRBV30; cdr3_aa: AWSTNSNNEQF
j_call: TRBJ2-2; v_call: TRBV6-5; cdr3_aa: ASSVAVGTPGELF
j_call: TRBJ2-6; v_call: TRBV6-6; cdr3_aa: ASSYGQLESSGANVLT
j_call: TRBJ2-7; v_call: TRBV20-1; cdr3_aa: SATPDGLYEQY
j_call: TRBJ1-2; v_call: TRBV12-3/TRBV12-4; cdr3_aa: ASSPLAGTDSYGYT
j_call: TRBJ2-5; v_call: TRBV20-1; cdr3_aa: SAPWGQARRQETQY
j_call: TRBJ1-1; v_call: TRBV12-3/TRBV12-4; cdr3_aa: ASSLDAGNTEAF
j_call: TRBJ1-3; v_call: TRBV6-5; cdr3_aa: ASSYSGTLGRGHGNTIY
j_call: TRBJ2-7; v_call: TRBV27; cdr3_aa: ASSGTGRGYEQY
j_call: TRBJ2-3; v_call: TRBV28; cdr3_aa: ASSSRRPYPGQY
j_call: TRBJ1-1; v_call: TRBV18; cdr3_aa: ASSPPMRVDTEAF